This TCR beta chain was retrieved from a study of blood T cells in healthy people across ages. The length of the CDR3 is 15 residues. V lost 0 bases, J lost 13 bases, and 12 bases stayed unmatched. Primed by a sample-barcoded 5' primer and a J-beta primer mix, a second PCR proceeded for about 7 to 11 cycles. TCRdb fed the 5' RACE reads into MiXCR, producing one record per CDR3 protein. The sample includes some 900,000 distinct CDR3 sequences, 25% to 35% of them seen just once. This clonotype was observed a few times. The genes are TRBV12-3 or TRBV12-4 and TRBJ2-1; 7 nucleotides agree with TRBD2. Material for sequencing was blood. This receptor was obtained from a woman older than 75 in good health. CDR3 DNA sequence: TGTGCCAGCAGTTTAGCGTGGGGGGGGTTGGTGACCCAGTTCTTC. This encodes CASSLAWGGLVTQFF.